This T cell receptor beta chain is from a study of blood T cells in healthy people across ages. V trimming: 5 bases; J trimming: 11 bases; junction bases outside the gene matches: 13. The germline gives CDR1 LGHDT, CDR2 YNNKEL (reference sequence). The CDR3 totals 16 residues. With a J-beta primer mix and a sample-barcoded 5' primer, a second PCR ran about 7 to 12 cycles. A single record per CDR3 protein comes from TCRdb applying MiXCR to the 5' RACE reads. Of 800,000 to 950,000 distinct CDR3 sequences listed, 25% to 30% are singletons. Isolation recovered at least 6.5 million PBMCs from every sample. The sample was also reused in another study, on T cells of mothers and their children.

This clonotype originated in a middle-aged woman in good health. This chain links TRBV3-1 with TRBJ2-5; TRBD2 aligns across 14 bases. What was sequenced was blood. The CDR3 spells CASSWTSGGLALEQYF. The DNA of the CDR3 is TGTGCCAGCAGCTGGACTAGCGGGGGGCTGGCGTTGGAGCAGTACTTC.